This T cell receptor (beta chain) was documented in a study of spatial heterogeneity in lung cancer. Stated time point: sample taken at primary tumor resection. Tumor, nontumor lung or frozen PBMC supplied whole RNA, sequenced without sorting. This clonotype was seen only a few times. Its antigen is unidentified. TCRdb redid the calling of the 5' RACE reads with MiXCR, one entry per CDR3 protein. The data show approximately 9,500 distinct CDR3 sequences, 12% seen once. Between the trimmed V and J ends, which lost 6 bases and 0 bases, there was a span of 9 bases. The germline CDR1 and CDR2 sequences are SGHTA and FQGNSA. There are 14 residues in the CDR3. Points from the study as a whole: Tumors with more nonsynonymous mutations had more expanded intratumoral alpha and beta TCRs. Ubiquitous nonsynonymous mutations were tracked by counts of ubiquitous expanded TCRs, and regional ones by counts of regional expanded TCRs.

The V and J genes are TRBV7-2 and TRBJ1-5; D gene unclear. The sequence derives from a male donor with early-stage non-small cell lung cancer. Sequencing was performed on lung tumor tissue, taken at surgery. The CDR3 here is CASSSQYSNQPQHF. CDR3 DNA: TGTGCCAGCAGTTCACAGTATAGCAATCAGCCCCAGCATTTT.